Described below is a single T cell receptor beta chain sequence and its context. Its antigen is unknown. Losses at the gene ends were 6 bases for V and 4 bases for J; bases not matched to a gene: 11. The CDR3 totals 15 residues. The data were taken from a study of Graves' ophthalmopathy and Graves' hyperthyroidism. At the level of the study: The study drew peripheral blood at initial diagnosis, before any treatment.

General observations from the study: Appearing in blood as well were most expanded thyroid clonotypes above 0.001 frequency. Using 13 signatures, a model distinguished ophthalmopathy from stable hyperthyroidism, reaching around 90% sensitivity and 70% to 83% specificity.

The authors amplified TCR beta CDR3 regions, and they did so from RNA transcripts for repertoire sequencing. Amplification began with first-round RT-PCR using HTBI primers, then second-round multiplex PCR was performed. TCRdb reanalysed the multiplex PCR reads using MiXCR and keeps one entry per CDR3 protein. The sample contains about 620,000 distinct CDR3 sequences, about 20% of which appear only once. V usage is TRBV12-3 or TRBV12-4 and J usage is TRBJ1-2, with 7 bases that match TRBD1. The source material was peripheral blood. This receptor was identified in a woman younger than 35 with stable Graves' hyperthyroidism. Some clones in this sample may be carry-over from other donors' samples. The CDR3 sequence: CASSPISGTVYGYTF. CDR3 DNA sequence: TGTGCCAGCAGCCCGATATCCGGGACAGTCTATGGCTACACCTTC.